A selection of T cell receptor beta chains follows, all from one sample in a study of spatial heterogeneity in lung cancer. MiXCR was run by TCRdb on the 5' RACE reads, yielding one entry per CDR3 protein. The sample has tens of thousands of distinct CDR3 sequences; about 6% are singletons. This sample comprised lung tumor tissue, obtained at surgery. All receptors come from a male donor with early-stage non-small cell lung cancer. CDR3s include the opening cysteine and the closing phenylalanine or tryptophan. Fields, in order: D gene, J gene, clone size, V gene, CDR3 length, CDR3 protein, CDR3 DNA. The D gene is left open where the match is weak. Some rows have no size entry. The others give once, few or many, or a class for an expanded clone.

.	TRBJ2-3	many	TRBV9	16	CASSPGGRLSTDTQYF	TGTGCCAGCAGCCCGGGGGGCAGGTTGAGCACAGATACGCAGTATTTT
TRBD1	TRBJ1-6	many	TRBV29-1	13	CSVQDREDSPLHF	TGCAGCGTGCAAGACAGGGAAGATTCACCCCTCCACTTT
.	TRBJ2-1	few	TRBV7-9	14	CASSLRAGDNEQFF	TGTGCCAGCAGCTTACGGGCAGGAGACAATGAGCAGTTCTTC
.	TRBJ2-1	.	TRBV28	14	CASTLGRNLNEQFF	TGTGCCAGCACCCTAGGACGGAACCTCAATGAGCAGTTCTTC
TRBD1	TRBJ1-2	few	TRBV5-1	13	CASSRTGSGGYTF	TGCGCCAGCAGCAGGACAGGGTCGGGTGGCTACACCTTC
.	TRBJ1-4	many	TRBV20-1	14	CSAREGVANEKLFF	TGCAGTGCTAGAGAGGGTGTAGCTAATGAAAAACTGTTTTTT
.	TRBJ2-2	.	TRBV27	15	CASSSTRTAPGELFF	TGTGCCAGCAGTTCCACCCGGACAGCCCCCGGGGAGCTGTTTTTT
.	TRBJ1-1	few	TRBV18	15	CASSPEAFPLSEAFF	TGTGCCAGCTCACCGGAGGCCTTCCCGTTATCTGAAGCTTTCTTT
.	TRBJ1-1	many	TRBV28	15	CASSLTGGGSSEAFF	TGTGCCAGCAGTTTAACAGGAGGGGGGTCCAGCGAAGCTTTCTTT
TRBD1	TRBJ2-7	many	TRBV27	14	CASNRGQGKSEQYF	TGTGCCAGCAACAGGGGACAGGGAAAAAGCGAGCAGTACTTC
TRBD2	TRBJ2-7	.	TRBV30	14	CAWTGGGHQYEQYF	TGTGCCTGGACGGGCGGGGGGCATCAGTACGAGCAGTACTTC
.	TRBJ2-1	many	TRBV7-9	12	CASSRSQNEQFF	TGTGCCAGCAGCCGTTCTCAGAATGAGCAGTTCTTC
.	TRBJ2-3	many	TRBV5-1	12	CASSSGMGTQYF	TGCGCCAGCAGCTCAGGGATGGGTACGCAGTATTTT
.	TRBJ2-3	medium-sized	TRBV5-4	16	CASSSSGAGLKDTQYF	TGTGCCAGCAGCTCTTCCGGCGCGGGTCTAAAGGATACGCAGTATTTT
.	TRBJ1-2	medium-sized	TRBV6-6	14	CASNREGGFYGYTF	TGTGCCAGCAATCGAGAGGGAGGATTCTATGGCTACACCTTC
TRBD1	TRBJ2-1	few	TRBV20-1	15	CSASARGGRYNEQFF	TGCAGTGCTAGCGCGAGAGGGGGCAGGTACAATGAGCAGTTCTTC
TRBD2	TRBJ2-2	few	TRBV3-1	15	CASSQVAGNTGELFF	TGTGCCAGCAGCCAAGTAGCGGGGAATACCGGGGAGCTGTTTTTT
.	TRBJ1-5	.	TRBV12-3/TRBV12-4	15	CASSLQDSLNQPQHF	TGTGCCAGCAGTCTACAGGACAGCCTCAATCAGCCCCAGCATTTT
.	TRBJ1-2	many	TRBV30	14	CAWSAGRRSSGYTF	TGTGCCTGGAGTGCGGGCAGGAGATCGAGTGGCTACACCTTC
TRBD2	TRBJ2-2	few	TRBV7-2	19	CASSLARTSGFRRTGELFF	TGTGCCAGCAGCTTGGCTAGGACTAGCGGGTTCCGGCGCACCGGGGAGCTGTTTTTT
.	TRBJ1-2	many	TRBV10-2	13	CASSDAPFYGYTF	TGCGCCAGCAGTGACGCCCCTTTCTATGGCTACACCTTC
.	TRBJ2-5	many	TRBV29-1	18	CSAQDGEAAGAGKETQYF	TGCAGCGCCCAGGATGGGGAGGCAGCCGGAGCAGGAAAAGAGACCCAGTACTTC
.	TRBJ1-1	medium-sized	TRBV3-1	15	CASSQETQGNTEAFF	TGTGCCAGCAGCCAGGAAACCCAGGGGAACACTGAAGCTTTCTTT
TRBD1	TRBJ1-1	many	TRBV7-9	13	CASSYSGGTEAFF	TGTGCCAGCAGCTACTCAGGGGGCACTGAAGCTTTCTTT
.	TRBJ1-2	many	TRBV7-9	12	CASSLRGYGYTF	TGTGCCAGCAGTCTTAGGGGCTATGGCTACACCTTC
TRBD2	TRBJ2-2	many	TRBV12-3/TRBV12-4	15	CASTPLSGRGGELFF	TGTGCCAGCACCCCCCTGAGCGGGAGAGGCGGGGAGCTGTTTTTT
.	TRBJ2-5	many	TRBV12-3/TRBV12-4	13	CASRGQTRGTQYF	TGTGCCAGCAGAGGACAGACCAGAGGGACCCAGTACTTC
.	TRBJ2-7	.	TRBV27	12	CASRGGRYEQYF	TGTGCCAGCAGGGGGGGCAGGTACGAGCAGTACTTC
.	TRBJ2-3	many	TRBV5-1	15	CASSYLPSSTDTQYF	TGCGCCAGCAGCTATCTTCCCTCTAGCACAGATACGCAGTATTTT
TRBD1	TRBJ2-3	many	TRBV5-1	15	CASSPTGVLTDTQYF	TGCGCCAGCAGCCCGACAGGGGTTCTTACAGATACGCAGTATTTT
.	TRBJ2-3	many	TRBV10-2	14	CATRGRLAADTQYF	TGCGCCACCAGGGGTCGGCTAGCCGCAGATACGCAGTATTTT